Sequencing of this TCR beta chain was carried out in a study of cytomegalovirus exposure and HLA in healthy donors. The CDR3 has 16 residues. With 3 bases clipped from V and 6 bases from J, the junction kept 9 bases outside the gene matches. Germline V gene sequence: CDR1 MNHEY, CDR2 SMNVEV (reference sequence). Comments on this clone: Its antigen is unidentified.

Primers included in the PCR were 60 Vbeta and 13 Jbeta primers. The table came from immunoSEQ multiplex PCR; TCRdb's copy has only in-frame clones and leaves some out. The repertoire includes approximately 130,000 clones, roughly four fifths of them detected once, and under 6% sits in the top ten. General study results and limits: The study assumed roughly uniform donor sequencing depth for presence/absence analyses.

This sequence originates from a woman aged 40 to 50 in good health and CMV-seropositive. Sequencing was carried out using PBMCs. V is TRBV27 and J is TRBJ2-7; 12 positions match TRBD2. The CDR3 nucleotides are TGTGCCAGCAGTTTGCTAGCGGGAGGGTTGCTGGTCGAGCAGTACTTC. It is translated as CASSLLAGGLLVEQYF.